Each of the 15 T cell receptor beta chains below was sequenced from the same sample in a study of shared clonotypes between healthy human individuals. CD45RO-negative, CCR7-selected cells formed the naive CD8 fraction, which excluded terminally differentiated effector memory CD45RA+ cells. Assay: immunoSEQ multiplex PCR; the TCRdb copy retains only in-frame clones and omits some. The sample includes 550,000 to 600,000 clones, 95% to 98% seen only once; the top ten take 0.3%. The sequenced material came from naive CD8+ T cells sorted from blood. The receptors here all came from a man between 25 and 39 years old in good health.

This chain joins TRBV25-1 and TRBJ2-3; D might be TRBD2 (5 bases). Germline V gene data show CDR1 as MGHDK and CDR2 as SYGVNS. The CDR3 length is 15 residues. V gave up 5 bases and J gave up 2 bases, with 14 bases separating them. CDR3 sequence: CASSRGATHTDTQYF. CDR3 DNA: TGTGCCAGCAGTCGGGGAGCCACCCACACAGATACGCAGTATTTT.

V gene TRBV7-9 combines with J gene TRBJ2-7; 8 bases agree with TRBD1. The germline CDR1 and CDR2 sequences are SEHNR and FQNEAQ (reference sequence). The length of the CDR3 is 14 residues. V lost 1 base, J lost 3 bases, and 2 bases stayed unmatched. The CDR3 DNA is TGTGCCAGCAGCTTAGAGGACAGGGACTACGAGCAGTACTTC. Translation gives CASSLEDRDYEQYF. Full variable domain (remainder filled in from reference TRBV7-9 and TRBJ2-7): DTGVSQNPRHKITKRGQNVTFRCDPISEHNRLYWYRQTLGQGPEFLTYFQNEAQLEKSRLLSDRFSAERPKGSFSTLEIQRTEQGDSAMYLCASSLEDRDYEQYFGPGTRLTVT.

The CDR3 protein is CASSIVSGVNNEQYF. CDR3 in DNA: TGTGCCAGTAGTATTGTGTCAGGGGTAAATAACGAGCAGTACTTC. V gene TRBV19 combines with J gene TRBJ2-7, with D perhaps TRBD1 (6 bases). The CDR3 extends over 15 amino acids. Germline V gives CDR1 LNHDA, CDR2 SQIVND (reference sequence). Trimming removed 3 bases from V and 5 bases from J, with 17 bases in between.

In the case of this clone: The same CDR3 can be traced to other DNA sequences in this sample. The chain employs TRBV29-1 and TRBJ2-7; the match to TRBD1 covers 7 bases. The CDR3 sequence is 12 residues long. Germline V gives CDR1 SQVTM, CDR2 ANQGSEA. Unmatched junction bases numbered 3, after V lost 5 bases and J lost 2 bases. The CDR3 DNA is TGCAGCGTTAGACAGGGTGCCTACGAGCAGTACTTC. Encoded protein: CSVRQGAYEQYF.

About this clone: One end of the junction does not line up with germline, which may come from a read error. This chain links TRBV13 with TRBJ2-2, with D possibly TRBD1 on 6 matching bases. Germline CDR1 reads PRHDT; CDR2 reads FYEKMQ (reference sequence). The CDR3 has 16 amino acids. The CDR3 DNA reads as TGTGCCAGCACCTTATGGGGACACATAAACACCGGGGAGCTGTTTTTT. It codes for CASTLWGHINTGELFF.

To note about this clone: The sample holds other DNA sequences that translate to the same CDR3. The chain combines TRBV5-1 with TRBJ2-7; a possible D gene is TRBD2 (7 bases). Germline V gene lookup returns CDR1 SGHRS and CDR2 YFSETQ. V was shortened by 0 bases and J by 4 bases, with 11 bases between the two germline ends. CDR3 length: 14 amino acids. The CDR3 nucleotides read TGCGCCAGCAGCTTGGCGGGGGGCTGGTACGAGCAGTACTTC. Protein: CASSLAGGWYEQYF.

CDR3 sequence: CASSLESPGTGLRVEQYF. CDR3 in DNA: TGTGCCAGCAGCTTAGAGTCCCCAGGGACGGGGCTTAGGGTCGAGCAGTACTTC. The J gene is TRBJ2-7, the V gene TRBV11-1; the D call may be TRBD1 or TRBD2 (5 bases each). This CDR3 is 18 amino acids long. Trimming removed 1 base at V and 6 bases at J, with 25 bases between. CDR1 and CDR2 from the germline V gene are SGHAT and FQDESV (reference sequence).

This chain connects TRBV5-1 to TRBJ1-1; D gene uncertain. The CDR3 loop spans 15 amino acids. CDR1 and CDR2 from the germline V gene are SGHRS and YFSETQ. V was cut by 0 bases and J by 10 bases, with 19 bases left in between. In DNA form, the CDR3 reads TGCGCCAGCAGCTTGGGTATGGGCAGCCTAGAAGCAGCTTTCTTT. Its translation is CASSLGMGSLEAAFF. The full variable domain, with the rest looked up from reference TRBV5-1 and TRBJ1-1, is KAGVTQTPRYLIKTRGQQVTLSCSPISGHRSVSWYQQTPGQGLQFLFEYFSETQRNKGNFPGRFSGRQFSNSRSEMNVSTLELGDSALYLCASSLGMGSLEAAFFGQGTRLTVV.

As concerns this clone: Other DNA variants within this sample encode the same CDR3. The V call is TRBV7-9, the J call TRBJ2-7; TRBD1 agrees at 10 bases. V was pared by 4 bases and J by 2 bases, with 2 bases of the junction left unmatched. Looked up from germline, CDR1 is SEHNR and CDR2 is FQNEAQ (reference sequence). The CDR3 spans 14 residues. The CDR3 loop is CASSSGQGTYEQYF. Written as DNA, the CDR3 is TGTGCCAGCAGCTCGGGACAGGGGACCTACGAGCAGTACTTC.

This clone showed up just once. The rearrangement joins TRBV4-1 to TRBJ1-5, with D unclear. Per the germline V gene, CDR1 is MGHRA and CDR2 is YSYEKL. The CDR3 covers 13 residues. V lost 4 bases and J 2 bases, leaving 6 bases between the germline ends. For the CDR3, the DNA is TGCGCCAGCAGCCCGGAAGGCAATCAGCCCCAGCATTTT. Translated: CASSPEGNQPQHF.

The chain links TRBV28 to TRBJ2-5; D might be TRBD2 (6 bases). Germline CDR1 MDHEN, CDR2 SYDVKM. This CDR3 spans 13 amino acids. With 2 bases removed from V and 12 bases from J, the gap between germline ends came to 16 bases. Here the CDR3 reads CASSLSASERKYF. CDR3 coding DNA: TGTGCCAGCAGTTTAAGCGCTAGCGAGAGGAAGTACTTC.

This chain uses TRBV2 with TRBJ2-3, with no clear D. CDR1 is SNHLY and CDR2 is FYNNEI in the germline V gene. CDR3 size: 13 residues. The germline V and J ends were trimmed by 10 bases and 2 bases, with 13 bases remaining between them. The CDR3 loop reads CATPDKTTDTQYF. In DNA form, the CDR3 reads TGTGCCACCCCGGATAAAACCACAGATACGCAGTATTTT.

This chain uses TRBV5-5 with TRBJ2-7, with unresolved D. Trimming took off 0 bases at V and 0 bases at J, with 16 bases between the two ends. The length of the CDR3 is 17 residues. The germline CDR1 and CDR2 sequences are SGHKS and YYEKEE (reference sequence). The chain's CDR3 is CASSLGPLAESSYEQYF. The CDR3 nucleotides are TGTGCCAGCAGCTTGGGTCCCCTGGCGGAGAGCTCCTACGAGCAGTACTTC.

V usage is TRBV4-1 and J usage is TRBJ2-2, with 7 positions matching TRBD1. The germline CDR1 and CDR2 sequences are MGHRA and YSYEKL. CDR3 length equals 13 residues. The junction had 4 bases not matched to a gene; V was cut back by 6 bases and J by 6 bases. The CDR3 nucleotides are TGCGCCAGCAGTTACACAGGGGCCGGGGAGCTGTTTTTT. As protein: CASSYTGAGELFF.

The chain carries TRBV29-1 and TRBJ2-5, with 11 bases matching TRBD2. V lost 3 bases to trimming and J lost 4 bases; unmatched junction nucleotides: 10. CDR3 length: 16 amino acids. Germline CDR1 is SQVTM and CDR2 is ANQGSEA. The CDR3 nucleotides read TGCAGCGTTGAGGGCCTACTAGCGGGAGCAGTAGAGACCCAGTACTTC. This gives the protein CSVEGLLAGAVETQYF.